This is a list of T cell receptor beta chains from one sample in a study of CXCR3-negative and CXCR3-positive naive CD8 T cells. TCRdb re-called the 5' RACE reads and catalogs CDR3 proteins one per entry, DNA excluded. In total, the table holds around 61,000 distinct CDR3 sequences. Sequencing input: naive CXCR3+ CD8+ T cells from blood. The source is a human donor in good health. Some clones in this sample may be carry-over from other donors' samples. CDR3s include the opening cysteine and the closing phenylalanine or tryptophan.

TRBV10-3	TRBJ2-5	CAISVGQGEETQYF
TRBV28	TRBJ1-6	CASSQPPDTVGPLHF
TRBV29-1	TRBJ2-3	CSVEDTSGDYTDTQYF
TRBV30	TRBJ1-1	CAWSVIGEAFF
TRBV27	TRBJ2-7	CASKADRAHYEQYF
TRBV6-6	TRBJ1-1	CASSAYRVKDTEAFF
TRBV2	TRBJ2-7	CASSEGTGTSYEQYF
TRBV23-1	TRBJ2-7	CASSHSRGCSYEQYF
TRBV18	TRBJ1-1	CASSSQQGKEMNTEAFF
TRBV6-2/TRBV6-3	TRBJ1-2	CASSYPIGHEGYTF
TRBV27	TRBJ1-2	CASSPLSFTGGSDGYTF
TRBV29-1	TRBJ2-3	CSVEARTDVYSTDTQYF
TRBV29-1	TRBJ2-2	CSGTGGSGELFF
TRBV4-2	TRBJ2-2	CASSQSVKELFF
TRBV29-1	TRBJ2-7	CSVEGQFYEQYF
TRBV7-2	TRBJ2-7	CASSLAQRGRYEQYF
TRBV7-6	TRBJ2-7	CASSLMLAGSYEQYF
TRBV10-3	TRBJ2-5	CAISELGGQETQYF
TRBV28	TRBJ2-5	CASSFARYQETQYF
TRBV4-2	TRBJ2-7	CASSQYRGTYEQYF
TRBV2	TRBJ2-7	CASSGGISYEQYF
TRBV7-9	TRBJ2-1	CASSLVAGSSYNEQFF
TRBV29-1	TRBJ2-7	CSVRMVNEQYF
TRBV11-2	TRBJ2-2	CASSQTGLAGGRVYTGELFF
TRBV18	TRBJ2-1	CASSPESGDNEQFF
TRBV6-4	TRBJ2-2	CASSDSGGANTGELFF
TRBV25-1	TRBJ1-1	CASSETGTVNTEAFF
TRBV21-1	TRBJ2-7	CASSKWGQEAYEQYF
TRBV14	TRBJ2-2	CATSPAFDTGELFF
TRBV28	TRBJ2-3	CASEGGIDTQYF
TRBV29-1	TRBJ1-5	CSAGTGEDQPQHF
TRBV20-1	TRBJ2-2	CSARHRGWGENTGELFF
TRBV4-1	TRBJ1-5	CASSQTTGFDQPQHF
TRBV7-9	TRBJ2-7	CASSYGGDGYYEQYF
TRBV7-9	TRBJ2-1	CASSYRDRGPEQFF
TRBV4-1	TRBJ2-5	CASSQGIMGDGETQYF
TRBV7-9	TRBJ2-1	CASSGVEPGQGYNEQFF
TRBV6-6	TRBJ2-7	CASSPLAPPEQYF
TRBV6-5	TRBJ1-1	CASSLGSYTEAFF
TRBV4-3	TRBJ2-1	CASSQAGLAGGFNEQFF
TRBV7-9	TRBJ2-1	CASSSPVHGGANEQFF
TRBV12-5	TRBJ2-1	CASGLVVRTSGSYNEQFF
TRBV30	TRBJ2-7	CATGHTYEQYF
TRBV29-1	TRBJ1-1	CSVAKGTEAFF
TRBV6-2/TRBV6-3	TRBJ2-2	CATGGGFGTGELFF
TRBV10-3	TRBJ2-3	CAISGTRDRGTDTQYF
TRBV9	TRBJ2-7	CASSVAGHGDYEQYF
TRBV3-1	TRBJ2-7	CASSGGTAYEQYF
TRBV5-5	TRBJ2-1	CASSFRDLIYNEQFF
TRBV29-1	TRBJ2-7	CSVEWGYEQYF
TRBV20-1	TRBJ2-7	CSARDRDRVSHEQYF
TRBV6-4	TRBJ2-5	CASARRLARETQYF
TRBV2	TRBJ2-7	CASWAGGYEQYF
TRBV6-5	TRBJ2-7	CASSPSGGETYEQYF
TRBV4-3	TRBJ2-5	CASSQDRTSRETQYF
TRBV7-3	TRBJ2-5	CASSLLGSVGNQETQYF
TRBV28	TRBJ2-1	CASSARSSGVTFDEQFF
TRBV5-6	TRBJ2-1	CASSLYPGSSYNEQFF
TRBV6-2/TRBV6-3	TRBJ1-4	CASSGGTTTNEKLFF
TRBV7-3	TRBJ2-7	CASSLLAGPYEQYF